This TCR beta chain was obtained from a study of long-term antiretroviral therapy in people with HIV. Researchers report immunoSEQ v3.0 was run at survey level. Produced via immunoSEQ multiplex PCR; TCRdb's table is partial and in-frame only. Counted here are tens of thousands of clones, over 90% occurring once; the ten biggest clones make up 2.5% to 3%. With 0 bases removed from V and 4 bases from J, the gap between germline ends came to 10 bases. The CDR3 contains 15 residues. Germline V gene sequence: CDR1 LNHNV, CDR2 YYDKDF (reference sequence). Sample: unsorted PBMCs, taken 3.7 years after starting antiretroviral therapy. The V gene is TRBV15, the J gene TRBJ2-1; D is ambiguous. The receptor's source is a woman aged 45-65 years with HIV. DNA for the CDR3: TGTGCCACCAGCAGAGAGGACGGCGTTTACAATGAGCAGTTCTTC. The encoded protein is CATSREDGVYNEQFF.